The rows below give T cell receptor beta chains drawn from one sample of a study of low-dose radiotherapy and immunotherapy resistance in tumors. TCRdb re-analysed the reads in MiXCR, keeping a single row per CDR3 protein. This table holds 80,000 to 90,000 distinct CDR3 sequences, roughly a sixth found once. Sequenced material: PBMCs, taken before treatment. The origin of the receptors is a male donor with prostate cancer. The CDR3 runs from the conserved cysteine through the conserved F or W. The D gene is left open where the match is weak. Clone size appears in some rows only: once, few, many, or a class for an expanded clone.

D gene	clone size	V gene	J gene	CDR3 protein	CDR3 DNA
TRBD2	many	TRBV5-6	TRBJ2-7	CASSDNGAGTNVGYEQYF	TGTGCCAGCAGCGATAACGGAGCGGGGACCAACGTGGGCTACGAGCAGTACTTC
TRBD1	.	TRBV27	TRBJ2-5	CASSRRTGEGETQYF	TGTGCCAGCAGTCGCCGGACAGGGGAGGGAGAGACCCAGTACTTC
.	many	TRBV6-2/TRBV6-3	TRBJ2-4	CASSDGQLNIQYF	TGTGCCAGCAGCGACGGACAGCTGAACATTCAGTACTTC
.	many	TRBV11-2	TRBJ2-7	CASSPLAHPYEQYF	TGTGCCAGCAGCCCCCTAGCGCACCCCTACGAGCAGTACTTC
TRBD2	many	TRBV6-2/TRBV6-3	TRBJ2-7	CASSEWFGGDNSYEQYF	TGTGCCAGCAGTGAATGGTTTGGGGGGGATAACTCCTACGAGCAGTACTTC
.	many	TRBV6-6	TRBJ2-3	CASSQVELSSTDTQYF	TGTGCCAGCAGTCAGGTGGAATTAAGTAGCACAGATACGCAGTATTTT
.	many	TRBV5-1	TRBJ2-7	CASSLAVGAGGVSGEQYF	TGCGCCAGCAGCTTGGCCGTGGGGGCGGGCGGCGTGAGTGGCGAGCAGTACTTC
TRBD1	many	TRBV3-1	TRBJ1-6	CASSKGQDNSPLHF	TGTGCCAGCAGCAAGGGACAGGATAATTCACCCCTCCACTTT
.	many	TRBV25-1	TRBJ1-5	CASSDTGSSNQPQHF	TGTGCCAGCAGTGATACGGGTTCCAGCAATCAGCCCCAGCATTTT
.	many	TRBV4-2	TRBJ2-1	CASSPVLAIYNEQFF	TGTGCCAGCAGCCCCGTGTTAGCAATCTACAATGAGCAGTTCTTC
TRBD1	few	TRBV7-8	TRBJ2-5	CASSPYRGRGETQYF	TGTGCCAGCAGCCCCTACAGGGGGCGCGGGGAGACCCAGTACTTC